This T cell receptor (beta chain) came from a study of T-cell memory formation after mild COVID-19. Whole-study findings and limits: Researchers report contracting CD4+ clones mostly in CM and EM, with CD8+ clones in EMRA. Contracting clones from day 15 to 85 showed balanced CD4/CD8; later expanders favored CD4+. A subset of responding clones appeared in pre-infection memory, suggesting cross-reactive memory joined.

The CDR3 loop spans 15 amino acids. Germline V gene data show CDR1 as MNHNS and CDR2 as SASEGT. V trimming: 4 bases; J trimming: 2 bases; junction bases outside the gene matches: 4. This clonotype has just a few counts. Its antigen is unknown. Constant-segment-primed 5'RACE gave TCR alpha and TCR beta cDNA libraries with sample barcodes and UMIs. TCRdb re-called the 5' RACE reads through MiXCR, storing one row per CDR3 protein. The table records 58,000 or so distinct CDR3 sequences, 25% to 30% of them present only once. J is TRBJ2-3 and V is TRBV6-1, with 9 bases aligning to TRBD1. The sample consisted of PBMCs or a T cell subset sorted from them (not recorded which). The source is a man aged 18 to 30 who had mild COVID-19 (a few samples of this study predate the infection). Cell type and time point are not known. The CDR3 bases are TGTGCCAGCAGTGCCCGGGACAGGGCCACAGATACGCAGTATTTT. Translating it yields CASSARDRATDTQYF.